The rows below give T cell receptor beta chains drawn from one sample of a study of OX40 agonist ivuxolimab in advanced cancers. Profiling relied on immunoSEQ multiplex PCR, and the TCRdb table lists in-frame clones only, not all of them. This table has about 26,000 clones, roughly 90% appearing once. The sequences come from CD4+ or CD8+ T cells sorted from blood, collected in a trial of the OX40 agonist ivuxolimab. The receptors stem from an adult with an advanced solid tumor such as melanoma, head and neck, liver or kidney cancer. CDR3s include the opening cysteine and the closing phenylalanine or tryptophan. A D gene is named only where the DNA matches it firmly. Some rows mark clone size as missing; the rest say once, few, many or name a class of expanded clone.

-	TRBV7-2	-	TRBJ2-1	TGTGCCAGCAGCGCCCAACGACAGGTCGAATCGTCCTACAATGAGCAGTTCTTC	CASSAQRQVESSYNEQFF
few	TRBV19	TRBD1	TRBJ2-1	TGTGCCAGTAGTGACGGACAGGGGTCCTACAATGAGCAGTTCTTC	CASSDGQGSYNEQFF
few	TRBV27	-	TRBJ2-7	TGTGCCAGCAGTTGGGCAGGGAGCGAGCAGTACTTC	CASSWAGSEQYF
-	TRBV27	-	TRBJ2-3	TGTGCCAGCAGGGGAGCGAATACGCAGTATTTT	CASRGANTQYF
-	TRBV5-1	-	TRBJ1-2	TGCGCCAGCAGCTTGGACGGGACTAACTATGGCTACACCTTC	CASSLDGTNYGYTF
-	TRBV13	-	TRBJ2-1	TGTGCCAGCAGCCCTAAGGGAGCCAATAAGTACAATGAGCAGTTCTTC	CASSPKGANKYNEQFF
-	TRBV19	TRBD1	TRBJ2-1	TGTGCCAGTAGTCCGACAGGGGGCAATGAGCAGTTCTTC	CASSPTGGNEQFF
-	TRBV2	-	TRBJ1-1	TGTGCCACCCCGACGGTCATGAACACTGAAGCTTTCTTT	CATPTVMNTEAFF
-	TRBV6-6	TRBD1	TRBJ1-1	TGTGCCAGCAGCCCGACAGGGGGCGTAGACACTGAAGCTTTCTTT	CASSPTGGVDTEAFF
-	TRBV5-6	-	TRBJ2-5	TGTGCCAGCAGCCTGGCCTCCAAGTGGACCCAGTACTTC	CASSLASKWTQYF
-	TRBV6-1	-	TRBJ1-1	TGTGCCAGCGAGGCAGATGAAGCTTTCTTT	CASEADEAFF
-	TRBV27	-	TRBJ2-1	TGTGCCAGCAGTCGGGACTTACCTGGTAATGAGCAGTTCTTC	CASSRDLPGNEQFF
-	TRBV7-3	-	TRBJ2-6	TGTGCCAGCAGCATGCAGGACTCTGGGGCCAACGTCCTGACTTTC	CASSMQDSGANVLTF
-	TRBV28	-	TRBJ2-7	TGTGCCAGCGGAGCGGACTACAGGTCTCTCTACGAGCAGTACTTC	CASGADYRSLYEQYF
-	TRBV25-1	-	TRBJ2-7	TGTGCCAGCAGTGGCATCTCCTACGAGCAGTACTTC	CASSGISYEQYF
-	TRBV27	-	TRBJ2-7	TGTGCCAGCAGTTTATCGGATCCGAGCGGGTACGAGCAGTACTTC	CASSLSDPSGYEQYF
-	TRBV9	TRBD2	TRBJ2-3	TGTGCCAGCAGCGTAGGGACTAGCGGACACACAGATACGCAGTATTTT	CASSVGTSGHTDTQYF
-	TRBV19	-	TRBJ2-6	TGTGCCAGTAGTATTGGCAGGGCCTACTCTGGGGCCAACGTCCTGACTTTC	CASSIGRAYSGANVLTF
medium-sized	TRBV11-3	TRBD1	TRBJ2-1	TGTGCCAGCAGCTTAGGACCGACAGGGGGGAATGAGCAGTTCTTC	CASSLGPTGGNEQFF
-	TRBV28	-	TRBJ2-2	TGTGCCAGCAGTTTGCCCGCCCCGGGTGGCACCGGGGAGCTGTTTTTT	CASSLPAPGGTGELFF
-	TRBV5-6	TRBD2	TRBJ2-1	TGTGCCAGCAGCTTCTCCGTGTTTAGGACTAGCGGGGGGGCCACGAGGTTCTTC	CASSFSVFRTSGGATRFF
-	TRBV11-3	-	TRBJ2-6	TGTGCCAGCAGCGATGTGAAATCTCGACAAAGTCGGGCCAACGTCCTGACTTTC	CASSDVKSRQSRANVLTF
-	TRBV7-9	TRBD2	TRBJ2-5	TGTGCCAGCATCGATCAACCCGGCGGGGGGGCAGGAGAGACCCAGTACTTC	CASIDQPGGGAGETQYF
-	TRBV11-2	-	TRBJ2-7	TGTGCCAGCAGCGATACCCGACGAGGATCCTACGAGCAGTACTTC	CASSDTRRGSYEQYF
-	TRBV11-2	-	TRBJ2-7	TGTGCCAGCAGCTCGTACCGCGGGACAACCTACGAGCAGTACTTC	CASSSYRGTTYEQYF
-	TRBV5-1	TRBD2	TRBJ2-1	TGCGCCAGCAGCTTGGGAGACGGGACTAGCGGCTACAATGAGCAGTTCTTC	CASSLGDGTSGYNEQFF
-	TRBV29-1	TRBD2	TRBJ2-3	TGCAGCGTTGAAGGTACCCGCGGGAGTGATACGCAGTATTTT	CSVEGTRGSDTQYF
-	TRBV28	-	TRBJ2-7	TGTGCCAGCAGTGTTAGCCCGGACAGTTTTTCTTCCTACGAGCAGTACTTC	CASSVSPDSFSSYEQYF
-	TRBV6-4	TRBD1	TRBJ2-7	TGTGCCAGCAAGGACAGGGGGATTTCCTACGAGCAGTACTTC	CASKDRGISYEQYF
-	TRBV29-1	-	TRBJ1-1	TGCAGCGTTCCGAGCCTTATGAACACTGAAGCTTTCTTT	CSVPSLMNTEAFF
-	TRBV11-2	-	TRBJ1-2	TGTGCCAGCAGCCGAAACCCAGGGGAAGGCGGCTACACCTTC	CASSRNPGEGGYTF
-	TRBV27	-	TRBJ1-4	TGTGCCAGCAGTTTATCCTCCAGCAGCTATAATGAAAAACTGTTTTTT	CASSLSSSSYNEKLFF
-	TRBV5-6	TRBD2	TRBJ2-4	TGTGCCAGCAGCTTGGGGCCGGCTAGCGGGACAAACATTCAGTACTTC	CASSLGPASGTNIQYF
-	TRBV15	-	TRBJ2-2	TGTGCCACCAGCCCCGCGTCAGGGGTAAAGGAGCTGTTTTTT	CATSPASGVKELFF
-	TRBV10-1	-	TRBJ2-1	TGCGCCAGCAGTGAGCTATCGAACAATGAGCAGTTCTTC	CASSELSNNEQFF
-	TRBV19	-	TRBJ1-1	TGTGCCAGTAGTATAGATCTAAGCACTGAAGCTTTCTTT	CASSIDLSTEAFF
-	TRBV28	-	TRBJ1-5	TGTGCCAGCAGTTTAGGGCAGGGTCGCCAGCCCCAGCATTTT	CASSLGQGRQPQHF
-	TRBV28	TRBD1	TRBJ1-1	TGTGCCAGCAGTTTAGGAGGGGGGACAGGGGGCAACACTGAAGCTTTCTTT	CASSLGGGTGGNTEAFF
-	TRBV27	-	TRBJ2-6	TGTGCCAGCAGTCCCGAGGCTGGGGCCAATGTCCTGACTTTC	CASSPEAGANVLTF
-	TRBV11-2	-	TRBJ1-3	TGTGCCAGCAGCTTAGCGGTCTGGGGGGGCTTAAGCTCTGGAAACACCATATATTTT	CASSLAVWGGLSSGNTIYF
once	TRBV5-5	TRBD1	TRBJ1-3	TGTGCCAGCAGCCACAAGACCGGGACAGACGGAAACACCATATATTTT	CASSHKTGTDGNTIYF
-	TRBV5-6	TRBD2	TRBJ2-5	TGTGCCAGCAGCTTCCGACTAGCGAGCTGGGAGACCCAGTACTTC	CASSFRLASWETQYF
-	TRBV19	-	TRBJ1-4	TGTGCCAGTAGTATGGGAGGGACAACTAATGAAAAACTGTTTTTT	CASSMGGTTNEKLFF
-	TRBV4-1	-	TRBJ2-5	TGCGCCAGCAGCCAACAGCGATTACTGGGGGAAGAGACCCAGTACTTC	CASSQQRLLGEETQYF
-	TRBV10-3	-	TRBJ1-2	TGTGCCATCAGTGATTTCGAGGGGGATGGCTACACCTTC	CAISDFEGDGYTF
-	TRBV10-3	-	TRBJ2-7	TGTGCCATCGGCCCTAGGGACTCCTACGAGCAGTACTTC	CAIGPRDSYEQYF
-	TRBV14	-	TRBJ2-1	TGTGCCAGCAGCCCGACTTGGGGGTTCCACAATGAGCAGTTCTTC	CASSPTWGFHNEQFF
-	TRBV30	-	TRBJ1-1	TGTGCCTGGAGTGTATCAGGGGCTACTGAAGCTTTCTTT	CAWSVSGATEAFF